This TCR beta chain appears in the sequencing data of a study of cytomegalovirus exposure and HLA in healthy donors. Regarding the study as a whole: It was reportedly the case that the classifier diagnosed cytomegalovirus status with high specificity and sensitivity. Subsequent analysis showed first-cohort TCR clusters tending to co-occur in around 110 validation repertoires. As confirmed in vitro, a few CMV-associated chains were specific for CMV antigens.

Measured with immunoSEQ multiplex PCR; TCRdb has only the in-frame clones, and not every one. The repertoire has over 200,000 clones, around 80% of them found once; the top ten carry over 11%. The donors were part of the approximately 120-subject validation cohort, which stood apart from the 666-subject first cohort. About this clone: No antigen is known for it.

V gave up 3 bases and J gave up 2 bases, with 10 bases separating them. Germline V gene data show CDR1 as SGHRS and CDR2 as YFSETQ. This CDR3 has 14 residues. The chain joins TRBV5-1 to TRBJ2-3, with a weak D call TRBD1 (6 bases). The sequence was obtained from a woman aged 25 to 39 in good health and CMV-seropositive. Input material: PBMCs. As DNA, the CDR3 is TGCGCCAGCAGCTCCCAGGGGCCCACAGATACGCAGTATTTT. Protein: CASSSQGPTDTQYF.